At least ten counts were recorded for the clone carrying this T cell receptor beta chain. These data are taken from a study of neurological immune-mediated disorders. 5'RACE with 10-nucleotide random UMIs produced the cDNA. MiXCR was run by TCRdb on the 5' RACE reads, yielding one entry per CDR3 protein. The data contain approximately 43,000 distinct CDR3 sequences, roughly 2.5% of them seen just once; the ten biggest clones take up 12%. The germline V gene has CDR1 SGHRS and CDR2 YFSETQ. V dropped 7 bases and J dropped 8; count of bases not matched to a gene: 16. This CDR3 has 15 residues. The chain recombines TRBV5-1 with TRBJ1-2; 8 bases map to TRBD1. Sequencing was performed on PBMCs. This sequence originates from a man younger than 40 with multiple sclerosis. The CDR3 is CASGLNPTGEGGYTF. As DNA, the CDR3 is TGCGCCAGCGGCCTCAACCCGACAGGGGAGGGCGGCTACACCTTC.